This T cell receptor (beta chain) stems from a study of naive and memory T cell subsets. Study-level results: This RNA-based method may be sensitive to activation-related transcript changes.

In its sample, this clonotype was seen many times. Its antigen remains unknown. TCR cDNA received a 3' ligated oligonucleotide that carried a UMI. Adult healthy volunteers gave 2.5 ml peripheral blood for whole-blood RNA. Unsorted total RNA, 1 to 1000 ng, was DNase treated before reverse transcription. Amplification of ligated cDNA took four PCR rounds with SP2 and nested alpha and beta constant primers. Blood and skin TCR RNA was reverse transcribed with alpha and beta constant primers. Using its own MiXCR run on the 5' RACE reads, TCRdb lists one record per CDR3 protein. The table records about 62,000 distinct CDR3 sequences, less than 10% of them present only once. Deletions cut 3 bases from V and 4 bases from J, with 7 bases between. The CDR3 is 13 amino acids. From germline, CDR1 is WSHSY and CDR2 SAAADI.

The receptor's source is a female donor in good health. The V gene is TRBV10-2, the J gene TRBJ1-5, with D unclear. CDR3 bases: TGCGCCAGCAGTGAATGGGGAAATCAGCCCCAGCATTTT. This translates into CASSEWGNQPQHF.